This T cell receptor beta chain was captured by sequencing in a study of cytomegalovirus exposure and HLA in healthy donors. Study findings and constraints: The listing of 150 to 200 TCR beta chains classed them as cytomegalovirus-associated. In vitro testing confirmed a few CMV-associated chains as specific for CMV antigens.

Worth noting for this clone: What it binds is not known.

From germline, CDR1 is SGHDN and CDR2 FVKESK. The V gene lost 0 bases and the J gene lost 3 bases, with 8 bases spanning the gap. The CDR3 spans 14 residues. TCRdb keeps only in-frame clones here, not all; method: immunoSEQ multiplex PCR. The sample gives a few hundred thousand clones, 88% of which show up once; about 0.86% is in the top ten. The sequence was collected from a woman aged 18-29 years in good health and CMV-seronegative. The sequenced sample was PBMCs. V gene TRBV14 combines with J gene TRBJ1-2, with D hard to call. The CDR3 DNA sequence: TGTGCCAGCAGCCAAGATCAAGCCTACTATGGCTACACCTTC. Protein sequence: CASSQDQAYYGYTF.